This entry describes one T cell receptor beta chain. This receptor's antigen is unknown. Nothing much larger sits one base from this clone, and base qualities are not available. This sample was included in a study of T cell responses to AZD1222 COVID-19 vaccine (dated by TCRdb to the early 2020s). Turning to the overall study: Because spike-specific TCR depth and breadth did not differ between the two schedules, AZD1222 recipients who got a second dose at roughly 4 weeks were pooled with those who got a second dose at roughly 12 weeks. A total of around 240 trial participants underwent TCR sequencing, of whom about 210 had received two doses of AZD1222 and some 26 had received two doses of the MenACWY control vaccine. Trial participants were enrolled by age into subgroups of 18-55, 56-69 and 70-plus years, and approximately 150, 30 and 60 TCR-sequenced participants, respectively, were included in these subgroups. Overall results and qualifications from the work: Only a handful of AZD1222 recipients were SARS-CoV-2 seropositive at baseline, limiting conclusions about previously exposed vaccinees. After two AZD1222 doses, both the breadth and the depth of spike-specific TCRs were significantly higher than at day 0 and than in MenACWY recipients. Reportedly, almost half of the unique spike-specific TCRs recognized epitopes lying outside the regions that are mutated in the B.1.351 and B.1.1.7 variants. Participants were mostly white British, with more females than males. The authors suggested clonal diversity may have been underestimated. In the small 56-69-year group, the increase in depth fell short of significance, most likely because of low power. Because no day 14 peak-response samples were available, the repertoires could be characterized only after the peak T cell response. CD4 TCRs associated with the vaccine covered the entire spike protein, and the dominant responses were in regions 160-218 and 743-854.

What the time point label conveys for this sample: baseline before first vaccination. The vaccinee samples were drawn from two UK trials, COV001 and COV002, one of which was a single-blind randomized controlled phase 2/3 trial testing AZD1222 (ChAdOx1 nCoV-19) in healthy adults. For TCRbeta chain sequencing, PBMC samples were collected from trial participants at day 0 and at day 28 after the second dose. The CDR3 starts with the cysteine, ends with the phenylalanine, and has 15 residues. Just CDR3 DNA is preserved here, 45 bases in frame from base 1. The germline V gene encodes CDR1 MDHEN and CDR2 SYDVKM. The germline V end is reduced by 1 base and the J end by 6 bases; junction bases left unmatched: 3. The CDR3 regions of human TCRbeta chains were subjected to immunosequencing. Per the authors' processing: Repertoire TCRs were checked for matches against a reference library of SARS-CoV-2-specific TCRs that had been generated using the MIRA antigen-specificity platform. Breadth meant the fraction of unique TCRs that were SARS-CoV-2-associated, whereas depth meant the fraction of total T cells that were SARS-CoV-2-associated. Using the MIRA data, each spike-specific TCR was mapped to the spike region that the TCR reacts to and placed in a CD4 or CD8 class. Log10-transformed breadth and depth values were compared by one-way ANOVA with Sidak's multiple comparisons tests. The table comes from immuneACCESS by way of TCRdb, which keeps in-frame sequences with V and J called. Part of the clones is missing from these tables; in studies checked, under half for an unresolved V gene and the rest for unknown reasons. V and J calls and clone size are those listed in that table; D and trimming were worked out from the DNA. The sample profile shows about 130,000 clones; 88% of them were found once. The top ten clones comprise roughly 7.4% of the sample.

Sample: peripheral blood, taken on day 0 of AZD1222 vaccination. The sequence was collected from an adult in good health. The chain couples TRBV28 to TRBJ1-1; TRBD1 aligns with 12 central bases. The CDR3 protein: CASSLSGTGGAEAFF. The bases read TGTGCCAGCAGTTTATCCGGGACAGGGGGCGCTGAAGCTTTCTTT.